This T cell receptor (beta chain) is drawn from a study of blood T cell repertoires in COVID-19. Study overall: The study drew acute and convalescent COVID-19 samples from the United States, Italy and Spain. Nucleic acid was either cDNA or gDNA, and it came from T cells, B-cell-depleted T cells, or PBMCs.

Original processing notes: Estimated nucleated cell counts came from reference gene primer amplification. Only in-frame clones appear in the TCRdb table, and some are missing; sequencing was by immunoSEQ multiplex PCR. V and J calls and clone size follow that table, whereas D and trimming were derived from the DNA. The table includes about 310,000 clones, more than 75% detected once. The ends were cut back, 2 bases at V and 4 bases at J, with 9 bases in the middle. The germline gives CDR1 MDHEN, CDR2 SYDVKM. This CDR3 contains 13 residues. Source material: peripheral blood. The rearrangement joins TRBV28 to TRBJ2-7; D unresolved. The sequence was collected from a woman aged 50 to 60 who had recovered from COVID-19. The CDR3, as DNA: TGTGCCAGCAGTTTAGTTAGCCAATACGAGCAGTACTTC. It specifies CASSLVSQYEQYF.